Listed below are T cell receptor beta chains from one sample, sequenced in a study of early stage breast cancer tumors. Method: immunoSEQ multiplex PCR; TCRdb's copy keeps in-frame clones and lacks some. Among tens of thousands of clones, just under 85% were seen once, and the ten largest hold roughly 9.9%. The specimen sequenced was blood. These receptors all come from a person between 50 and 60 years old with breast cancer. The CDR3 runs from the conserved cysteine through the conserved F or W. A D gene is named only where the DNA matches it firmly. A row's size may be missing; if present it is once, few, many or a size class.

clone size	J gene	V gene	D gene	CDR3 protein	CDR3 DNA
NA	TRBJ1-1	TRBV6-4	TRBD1	CASSEKVGGEEAFF	TGTGCCAGCAGTGAGAAGGTAGGGGGCGAGGAAGCTTTCTTT
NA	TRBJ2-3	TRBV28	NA	CASSSTTSGDTQYF	TGTGCCAGCAGTTCCACAACCTCCGGAGATACGCAGTATTTT
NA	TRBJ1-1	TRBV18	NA	CASSPGRVGEAFF	TGTGCCAGCTCACCCGGGAGGGTCGGTGAAGCTTTCTTT
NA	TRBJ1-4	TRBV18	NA	CASSPFQGGEKLFF	TGTGCCAGCTCACCGTTTCAGGGTGGCGAAAAACTGTTTTTT
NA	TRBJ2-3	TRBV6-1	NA	CASSDGAGITDTQYF	TGTGCCAGCAGTGATGGAGCGGGTATCACAGATACGCAGTATTTT
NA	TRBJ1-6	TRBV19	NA	CASGSYNSPLHF	TGTGCCAGCGGCTCCTATAATTCACCCCTCCACTTT
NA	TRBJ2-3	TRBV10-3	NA	CAIGVGNADTQYF	TGTGCCATCGGGGTCGGGAACGCAGATACGCAGTATTTT
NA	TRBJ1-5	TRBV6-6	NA	CAPPAGSNQPQHF	TGTGCCCCCCCGGCAGGAAGCAATCAGCCCCAGCATTTT
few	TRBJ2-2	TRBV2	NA	CASKARSGTGELFF	TGTGCCAGCAAGGCCAGGTCGGGCACCGGGGAGCTGTTTTTT
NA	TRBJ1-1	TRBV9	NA	CASSVGPDNTEAFF	TGTGCCAGCAGCGTGGGTCCAGACAACACTGAAGCTTTCTTT
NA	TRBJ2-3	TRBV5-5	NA	CASSLVVAGFSTDTQYF	TGTGCCAGCAGCTTGGTCGTGGCAGGCTTTAGCACAGATACGCAGTATTTT
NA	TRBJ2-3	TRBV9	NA	CASTRDSSSTDTQYF	TGTGCCAGCACCAGGGACTCATCAAGCACAGATACGCAGTATTTT
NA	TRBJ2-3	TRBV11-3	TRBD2	CASSLGGGGTDTQYF	TGTGCCAGCAGCTTAGGCGGGGGAGGCACAGATACGCAGTATTTT
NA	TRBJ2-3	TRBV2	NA	CASAGAGDTQYF	TGTGCCAGCGCGGGGGCGGGGGATACGCAGTATTTT
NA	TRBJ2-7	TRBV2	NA	CASSEEVYEQYF	TGTGCCAGCAGTGAAGAGGTATACGAGCAGTACTTC
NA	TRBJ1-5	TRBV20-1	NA	CSAGYQPQHF	TGCAGTGCTGGCTATCAGCCCCAGCATTTT
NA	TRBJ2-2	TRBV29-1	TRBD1	CSVEVQGGNTGELFF	TGCAGCGTTGAAGTACAGGGGGGGAACACCGGGGAGCTGTTTTTT
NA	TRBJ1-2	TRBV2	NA	CASSENVLGGGGYTF	TGTGCCAGCAGTGAAAACGTCCTTGGGGGGGGCGGCTACACCTTC
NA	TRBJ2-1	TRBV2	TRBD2	CASSSTSGRGDEQFF	TGTGCCAGCAGCTCCACTAGCGGGAGGGGGGATGAGCAGTTCTTC
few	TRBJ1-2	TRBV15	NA	CATSRDLGGYGYTF	TGTGCCACCAGCAGAGATCTAGGGGGTTATGGCTACACCTTC
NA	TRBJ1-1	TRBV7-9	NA	CASSLGFSTEAFF	TGTGCCAGCAGCTTAGGGTTCAGCACTGAAGCTTTCTTT
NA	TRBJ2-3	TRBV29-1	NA	CSVTDPSTDTQYF	TGCAGCGTGACAGACCCTAGCACAGATACGCAGTATTTT
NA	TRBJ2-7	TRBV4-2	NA	CASSQDQGTTVYEQYF	TGTGCCAGCAGCCAAGATCAGGGGACGACGGTCTACGAGCAGTACTTC
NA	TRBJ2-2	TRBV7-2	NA	CASKLRLTTGELFF	TGTGCCAGCAAGCTTCGACTCACGACCGGGGAGCTGTTTTTT
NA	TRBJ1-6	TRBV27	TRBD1	CASSLDIPGQRSSPLHF	TGTGCCAGCAGTTTAGACATCCCGGGACAGAGGAGTTCACCCCTCCACTTT
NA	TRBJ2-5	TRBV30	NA	CAWSPVGVAQETQYF	TGTGCCTGGAGCCCAGTGGGGGTAGCTCAAGAGACCCAGTACTTC
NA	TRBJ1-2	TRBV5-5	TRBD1	CASSLETGLGYGYTF	TGTGCCAGCAGCTTGGAGACAGGGTTGGGCTATGGCTACACCTTC
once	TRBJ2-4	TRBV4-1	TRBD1	CASSPKPGQGPVTLAKNIQYF	TGCGCCAGCAGCCCCAAACCGGGACAGGGGCCGGTGACCTTAGCCAAAAACATTCAGTACTTC
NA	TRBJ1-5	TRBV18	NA	CASSRSLDSNQPQHF	TGTGCCAGCTCACGGAGTCTCGATAGCAATCAGCCCCAGCATTTT
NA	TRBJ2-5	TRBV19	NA	CATRGGRYQETQYF	TGTGCCACCCGAGGGGGTCGCTACCAAGAGACCCAGTACTTC
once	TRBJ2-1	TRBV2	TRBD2	CASSEGLAGEAYNEQFF	TGTGCCAGCAGTGAAGGGCTAGCGGGAGAAGCCTACAATGAGCAGTTCTTC
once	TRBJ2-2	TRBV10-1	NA	CASSESETTGELFF	TGCGCCAGCAGTGAGTCGGAGACCACAGGGGAGCTGTTTTTT
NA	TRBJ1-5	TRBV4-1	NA	CASSQAPTGSGPQHF	TGCGCCAGCAGCCAAGCCCCAACAGGCTCAGGGCCCCAGCATTTT
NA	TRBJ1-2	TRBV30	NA	CAWSVSARGSGYTF	TGTGCCTGGAGTGTATCAGCCCGGGGTTCAGGCTACACCTTC
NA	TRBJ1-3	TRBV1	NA	CTSSPRQGSGNTIYF	TGCACCAGCAGCCCCCGACAGGGCTCCGGAAACACCATATATTTT
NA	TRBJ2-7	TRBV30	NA	CAWSVGPAQTAEQYF	TGTGCCTGGAGTGTGGGCCCTGCGCAGACGGCCGAGCAGTACTTC